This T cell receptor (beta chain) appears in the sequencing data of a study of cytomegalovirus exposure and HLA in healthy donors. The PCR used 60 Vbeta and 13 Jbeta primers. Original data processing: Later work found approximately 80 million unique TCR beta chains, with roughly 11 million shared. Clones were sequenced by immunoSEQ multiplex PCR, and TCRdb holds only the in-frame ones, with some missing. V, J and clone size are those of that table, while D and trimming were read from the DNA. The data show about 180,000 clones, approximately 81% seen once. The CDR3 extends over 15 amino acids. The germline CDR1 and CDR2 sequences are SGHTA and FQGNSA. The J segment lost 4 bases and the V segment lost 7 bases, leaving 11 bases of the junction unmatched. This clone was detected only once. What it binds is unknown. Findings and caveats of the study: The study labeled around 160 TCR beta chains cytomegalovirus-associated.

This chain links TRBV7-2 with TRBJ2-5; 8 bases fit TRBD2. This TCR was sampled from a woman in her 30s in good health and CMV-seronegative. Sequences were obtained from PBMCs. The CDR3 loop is CASNPRTSWGETQYF. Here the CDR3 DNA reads TGTGCCAGCAACCCGCGGACTAGCTGGGGAGAGACCCAGTACTTC.